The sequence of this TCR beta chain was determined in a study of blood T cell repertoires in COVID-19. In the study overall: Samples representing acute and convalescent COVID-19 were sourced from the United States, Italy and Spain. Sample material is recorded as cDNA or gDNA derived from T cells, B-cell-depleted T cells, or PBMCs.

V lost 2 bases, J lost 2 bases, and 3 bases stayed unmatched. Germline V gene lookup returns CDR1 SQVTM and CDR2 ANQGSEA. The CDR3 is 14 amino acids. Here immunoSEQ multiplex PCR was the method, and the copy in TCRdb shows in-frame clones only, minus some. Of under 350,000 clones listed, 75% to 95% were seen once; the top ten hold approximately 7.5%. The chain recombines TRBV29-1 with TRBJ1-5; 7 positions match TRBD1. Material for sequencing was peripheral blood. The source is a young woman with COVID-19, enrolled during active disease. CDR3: CSVELGGGNQPQHF. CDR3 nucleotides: TGCAGCGTTGAATTAGGGGGCGGCAATCAGCCCCAGCATTTT.